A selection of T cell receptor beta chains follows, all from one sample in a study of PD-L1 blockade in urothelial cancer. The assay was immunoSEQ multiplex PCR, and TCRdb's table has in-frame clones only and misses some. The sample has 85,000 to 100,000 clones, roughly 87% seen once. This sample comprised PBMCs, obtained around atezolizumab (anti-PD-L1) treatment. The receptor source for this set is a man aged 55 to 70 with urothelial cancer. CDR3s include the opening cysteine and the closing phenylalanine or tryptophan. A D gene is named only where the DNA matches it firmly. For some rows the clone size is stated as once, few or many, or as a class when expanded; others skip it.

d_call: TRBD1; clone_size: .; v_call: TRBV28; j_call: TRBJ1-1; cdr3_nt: TGTGCCAGCCGAGGGACGGGACAGGGGAAGACTGAAGCTTTCTTT; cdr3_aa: CASRGTGQGKTEAFF
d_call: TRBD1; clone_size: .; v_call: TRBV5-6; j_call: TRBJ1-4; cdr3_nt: TGTGCCAGCAGCTTATCGGGACAGGGAGCTGAAAAACTGTTTTTT; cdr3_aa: CASSLSGQGAEKLFF
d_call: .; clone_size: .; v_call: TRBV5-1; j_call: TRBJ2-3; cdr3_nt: TGCGCCAGCGGGGAGGGGGAGACAGATACGCAGTATTTT; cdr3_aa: CASGEGETDTQYF
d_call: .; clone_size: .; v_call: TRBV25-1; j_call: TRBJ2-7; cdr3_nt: TGTGCCAGCAGTACGCGACAGACCTACGAGCAGTACTTC; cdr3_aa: CASSTRQTYEQYF
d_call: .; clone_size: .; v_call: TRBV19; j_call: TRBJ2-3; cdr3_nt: TGTGCCAGTAGTGCCTACACAGATACGCAGTATTTT; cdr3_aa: CASSAYTDTQYF
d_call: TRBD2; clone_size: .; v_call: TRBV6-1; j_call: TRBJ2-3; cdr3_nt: TGTGCCAGCAGTGCGGGGGGAGGAACAGATACGCAGTATTTT; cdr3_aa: CASSAGGGTDTQYF
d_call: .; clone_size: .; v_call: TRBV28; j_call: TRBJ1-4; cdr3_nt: TGTGCCAGCAGTCCTTCGGAGCCCGGGGGTGAAAAACTGTTTTTT; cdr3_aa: CASSPSEPGGEKLFF
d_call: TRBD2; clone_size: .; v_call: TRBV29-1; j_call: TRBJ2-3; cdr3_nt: TGCAGCGTTGAAGATGGCGGGAGGGTCGGCACAGATACGCAGTATTTT; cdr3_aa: CSVEDGGRVGTDTQYF
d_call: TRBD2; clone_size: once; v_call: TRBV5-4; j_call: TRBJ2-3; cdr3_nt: TGTGCCAGCAAAAGGGGCGCTAGCGGGACTAGCACAGATACGCAGTATTTT; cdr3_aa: CASKRGASGTSTDTQYF
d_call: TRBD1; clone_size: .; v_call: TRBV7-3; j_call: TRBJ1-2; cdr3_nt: TGTGCCAGCAGCTTATTGGGGGCAGGGGGAAACTATGGCTACACCTTC; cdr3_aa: CASSLLGAGGNYGYTF